These 8 T cell receptor beta chains originate from one sample sequenced in a study of cytomegalovirus exposure and HLA in healthy donors. A multiplex PCR was run with 60 Vbeta primers and 13 Jbeta primers. Measured with immunoSEQ multiplex PCR; TCRdb has only the in-frame clones, and not every one. The sample records more than 95,000 clones, about two thirds being singletons. Input material: PBMCs. All receptors derive from a man aged 25-45 years in good health and CMV-seronegative.

This sequence joins TRBV6-4 and TRBJ2-5; 7 nucleotides match TRBD1. CDR1 MRHNA and CDR2 SNTAGT come from the germline V gene. The V and J ends lost 4 bases and 2 bases, in that order; junction bases with no gene match: 1. The CDR3 spans 13 residues. The CDR3 DNA reads TGTGCCAGCAGTGCAGGGGGACAAGAGACCCAGTACTTC. Translation gives CASSAGGQETQYF.

In this sample, this clone turned up a few times. The gene calls are TRBV6-1 and TRBJ2-7; TRBD1 might be the D (5 bases). Trimming took 7 bases from V and 5 from J, leaving 12 bases between them. Germline lookup yields CDR1 MNHNS and CDR2 SASEGT. The CDR3 is 12 amino acids. Here the CDR3 DNA reads TGTGCCAGCACCTTCAGGGTGGACGAGCAGTACTTC. It encodes CASTFRVDEQYF.

The rearrangement joins TRBV27 to TRBJ1-6; 9 nucleotides align to TRBD1. The CDR3 loop spans 17 amino acids. J gave up 10 bases and V 10 bases, and 20 bases lay outside the gene matches. The germline gives CDR1 MNHEY, CDR2 SMNVEV (reference sequence). CDR3 in DNA: TGTGCCACTAGGAGCGGGACAGGGACGAACTGGGGGTCACCCCTCCACTTT. Translated, it gives CATRSGTGTNWGSPLHF.

This sequence joins TRBV5-1 and TRBJ2-1; 7 bases are a match to TRBD2. CDR1 and CDR2 from the germline V gene are SGHRS and YFSETQ. The CDR3 contains 16 residues. V was clipped by 2 bases and J by 7 bases; unmatched bases: 12. CDR3 protein: CASSFLPGGDRNEQFF. The CDR3 DNA reads TGCGCCAGCAGCTTTCTCCCGGGGGGAGATCGGAATGAGCAGTTCTTC.

This clone was seen only once. At one end, the junction sequence differs from germline, possibly due to a read error. The rearrangement links TRBV7-7 to TRBJ2-2; 8 bases align to TRBD2. This CDR3 is 17 amino acids long. CDR1 and CDR2 (germline): SSHAT, FNYEAQ (reference sequence). CDR3 amino acids: CASSPGRGVKNTGELFF. The DNA for the CDR3 is TGTGCTAGCAGCCCAGGGCGGGGGGTCAAGAACACCGGGGAGCTGTTTTTT.

This clone was found a few times. The sample holds other DNA sequences that translate to the same CDR3. The chain employs TRBV7-8 and TRBJ2-7, with 8 bases fitting TRBD1. Losses at the gene ends were 5 bases for V and 4 bases for J; bases not matched to a gene: 4. CDR1 is SGHVS, CDR2 FQNEAQ, per germline. The CDR3 runs 13 residues. The CDR3 loop is CASSKGQAYEQYF. In DNA, the CDR3 is TGTGCCAGCAGCAAGGGACAGGCATACGAGCAGTACTTC.

J is TRBJ1-3 and V is TRBV10-3; the D gene is possibly TRBD1 (6 bases). The length of the CDR3 is 17 residues. V was trimmed by 2 bases and J by 1 base, leaving 15 bases between them. CDR1 and CDR2 from the germline V gene are ENHRY and SYGVKD. The DNA for the CDR3 is TGTGCCATCAGTGAGAGGACAGATGGATCTTCTGGAAACACCATATATTTT. It yields the protein CAISERTDGSSGNTIYF.

The rearrangement joins TRBV5-6 to TRBJ2-5; D perhaps matches TRBD1 (5 bases). The CDR3 totals 14 residues. Germline CDR1 SGHDT, CDR2 YYEEEE. Deletions cut 4 bases from V and 2 bases from J, with 12 bases between. The CDR3 region has the DNA TGTGCCAGCAGCGAAAAGACAGCACAAGAGACCCAGTACTTC. Residues: CASSEKTAQETQYF.